This TCR beta chain was identified during a study of cytomegalovirus exposure and HLA in healthy donors. Study-level findings and limits: The investigators catalogued 150 to 200 TCR beta chains as cytomegalovirus-associated. Trimming of TCR beta V- and J-genes showed a link, identified in a later analysis, to a missense DCLRE1C variant. Later work found that TCR association rates differed between HLA loci; DRB1 had the most and HLA-C the fewest. Some V segments (TRBV6-2 and TRBV6-3 among them) were excluded as indistinguishable.

Germline V gene data show CDR1 as LGHNA and CDR2 as YSLEER. J was trimmed by 8 bases and V by 4 bases; bases with no gene match: 16. The CDR3 spans 17 residues. Concerning this clone: Antigen unknown.

Both 60 Vbeta primers and 13 Jbeta primers went into the PCR. Here immunoSEQ multiplex PCR was the method, and the copy in TCRdb shows in-frame clones only, minus some. The sample consists of fewer than 150,000 clones, around 74% of them appearing once. V is TRBV4-3 and J is TRBJ1-4; the match to TRBD1 covers 7 bases. Sequencing was carried out using PBMCs. The receptor's source is a man between 25 and 39 years old in good health and CMV-seronegative. In DNA form, the CDR3 reads TGCGCCAGCAGCCCCAACAACGCCCCGGACAGGCTCGAAAAACTGTTTTTT. Encoded protein: CASSPNNAPDRLEKLFF.